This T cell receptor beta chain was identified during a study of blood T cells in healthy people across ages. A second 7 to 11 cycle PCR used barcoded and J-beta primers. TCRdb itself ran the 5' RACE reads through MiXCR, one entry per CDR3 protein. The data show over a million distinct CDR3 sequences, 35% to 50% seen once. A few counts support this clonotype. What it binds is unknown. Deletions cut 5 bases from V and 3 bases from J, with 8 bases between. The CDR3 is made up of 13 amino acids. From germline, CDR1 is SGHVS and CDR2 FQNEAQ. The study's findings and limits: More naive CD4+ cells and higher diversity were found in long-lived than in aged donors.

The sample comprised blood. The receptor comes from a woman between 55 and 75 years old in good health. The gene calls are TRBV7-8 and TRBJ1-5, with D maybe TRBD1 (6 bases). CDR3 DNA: TGTGCCAGCAGCCGGGACACCAATCAGCCCCAGCATTTT. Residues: CASSRDTNQPQHF. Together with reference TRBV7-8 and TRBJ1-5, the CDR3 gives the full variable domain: GAGVSQSPRYKVAKRGQDVALRCDPISGHVSLFWYQQALGQGPEFLTYFQNEAQLDKSGLPSDRFFAERPEGSVSTLKIQRTQQEDSAVYLCASSRDTNQPQHFGDGTRLSIL.